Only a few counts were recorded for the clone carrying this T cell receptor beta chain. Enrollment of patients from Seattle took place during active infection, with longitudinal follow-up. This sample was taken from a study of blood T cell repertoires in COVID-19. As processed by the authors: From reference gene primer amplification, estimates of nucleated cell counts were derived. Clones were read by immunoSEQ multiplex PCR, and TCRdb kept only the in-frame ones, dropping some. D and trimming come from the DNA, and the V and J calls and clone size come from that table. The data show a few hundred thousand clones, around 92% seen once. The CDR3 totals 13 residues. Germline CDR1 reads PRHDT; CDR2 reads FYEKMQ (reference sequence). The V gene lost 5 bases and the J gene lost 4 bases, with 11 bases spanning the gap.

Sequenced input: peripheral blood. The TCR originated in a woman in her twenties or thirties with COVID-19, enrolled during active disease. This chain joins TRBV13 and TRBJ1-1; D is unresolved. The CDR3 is CASSPRLGTEAFF. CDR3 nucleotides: TGTGCCAGCAGCCCCAGGCTTGGCACTGAAGCTTTCTTT.